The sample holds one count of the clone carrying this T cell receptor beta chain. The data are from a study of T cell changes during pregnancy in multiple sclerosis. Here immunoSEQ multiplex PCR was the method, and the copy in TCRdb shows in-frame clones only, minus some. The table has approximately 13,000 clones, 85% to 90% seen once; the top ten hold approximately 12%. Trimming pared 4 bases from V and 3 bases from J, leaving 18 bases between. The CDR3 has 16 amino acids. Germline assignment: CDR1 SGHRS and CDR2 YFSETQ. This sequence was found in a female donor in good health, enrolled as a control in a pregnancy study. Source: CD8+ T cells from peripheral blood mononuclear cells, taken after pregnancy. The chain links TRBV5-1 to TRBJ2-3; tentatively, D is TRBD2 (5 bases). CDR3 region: CASSSTTSVITDTQYF. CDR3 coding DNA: TGCGCCAGCAGCAGTACCACTAGTGTCATTACAGATACGCAGTATTTT. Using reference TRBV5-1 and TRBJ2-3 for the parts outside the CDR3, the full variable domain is KAGVTQTPRYLIKTRGQQVTLSCSPISGHRSVSWYQQTPGQGLQFLFEYFSETQRNKGNFPGRFSGRQFSNSRSEMNVSTLELGDSALYLCASSSTTSVITDTQYFGPGTRLTVL.